These T cell receptor beta chains were read from a single sample in a study of spatial heterogeneity in lung cancer. TCRdb ran MiXCR on the 5' RACE reads and lists one entry per CDR3 protein. The data hold nearly 80,000 distinct CDR3 sequences, with 7% to 9% observed a single time. Material: PBMCs, obtained at surgery. The receptors were sampled from a male donor with early-stage non-small cell lung cancer. Both conserved end residues are part of each CDR3. Each record gives: D gene, J gene, V gene, clone size, CDR3 length, CDR3 DNA, CDR3 protein. The D gene is left open where the match is weak. A row's size may be missing; if present it is once, few, many or a size class.

>.|TRBJ2-1|TRBV24-1|many|12
TGTGCCACCAGTGATTCCCTGGATGAGCAGTTCTTC
CATSDSLDEQFF
>TRBD2|TRBJ2-3|TRBV15|few|18
TGTGCCACCAGCAGTCCTCTCACTAGCGAGATTAGCACAGATACGCAGTATTTT
CATSSPLTSEISTDTQYF
>.|TRBJ2-7|TRBV9|many|15
TGTGCCAGCAGCGCCCAAGGGTTTACAGGCTACGAGCAGTACTTC
CASSAQGFTGYEQYF
>.|TRBJ2-3|TRBV5-1|many|12
TGCGCCAGCAGCATTACCACAGATACGCAGTATTTT
CASSITTDTQYF
>.|TRBJ1-2|TRBV9|many|14
TGTGCCAGCAGCGTAGTGGAGGATAACTATGGCTACACCTTC
CASSVVEDNYGYTF
>.|TRBJ2-2|TRBV19|few|17
TGTGCCAGTAGTATAGATCAAACAGGGCTATTTGCCGGGGAGCTGTTTTTT
CASSIDQTGLFAGELFF
>TRBD2|TRBJ2-3|TRBV29-1|many|13
TGCAGCGTCGTCGGACTAGCGCAAGATACGCAGTATTTT
CSVVGLAQDTQYF
>.|TRBJ1-3|TRBV18|.|18
TGTGCCAGCTCACCAATCGACGGGACGGCAAACTCTGGAAACACCATATATTTT
CASSPIDGTANSGNTIYF
>.|TRBJ2-7|TRBV5-1|.|14
TGCGCCAGCGGATCCCAGGGAGTCCCCTACGAGCAGTACTTC
CASGSQGVPYEQYF
>TRBD2|TRBJ2-1|TRBV6-6|few|19
TGTGCCAGCAGTTCTAGGGGGACTAGCGGGACCAGCTCCTACAATGAGCAGTTCTTC
CASSSRGTSGTSSYNEQFF
>.|TRBJ1-6|TRBV7-9|few|14
TGTGCCAGCAGCTCAAACTACGCAGGGGCAATCCTCCACTTT
CASSSNYAGAILHF
>.|TRBJ2-3|TRBV3-1|few|15
TGTGCCAGCAGCCCCCCCGGGGGAGGCACAGATACGCAGTATTTT
CASSPPGGGTDTQYF
>.|TRBJ1-3|TRBV12-3/TRBV12-4|many|15
TGTGCCAGCAGCCCCCCGCTGCCCGGGCTAGGCACCATATATTTT
CASSPPLPGLGTIYF
>TRBD2|TRBJ2-5|TRBV5-6|few|19
TGTGCCAGCAGCTCTGCTCTCGGGACTAGCGACACATCCCCAGAGACCCAGTACTTC
CASSSALGTSDTSPETQYF
>TRBD2|TRBJ2-7|TRBV14|few|16
TGTGCCAGCAGCCAAGTGGCCGGGACTAGAGTGCTCGAGCAGTACTTC
CASSQVAGTRVLEQYF
>.|TRBJ2-1|TRBV2|many|12
TGTGCCAGCAGCGGGTCTAGGGTTGAGCAGTTCTTC
CASSGSRVEQFF
>.|TRBJ2-1|TRBV9|.|14
TGTGCCAGCACCCTAACTGGCTCCTACAATGAGCAGTTCTTC
CASTLTGSYNEQFF
>.|TRBJ2-2|TRBV19|few|14
TGTGCCAGTAGTATAGATCAGAGGGCCGGGGAGCTGTTTTTT
CASSIDQRAGELFF
>TRBD1|TRBJ2-2|TRBV12-3/TRBV12-4|.|16
TGTGCCAGCAGTTGGGACAGGAACGCGAACACCGGGGAGCTGTTTTTT
CASSWDRNANTGELFF
>.|TRBJ2-1|TRBV27|few|13
TGTGCCAGCAGTTTATCGTGGGGAGGTGAGCAGTTCTTC
CASSLSWGGEQFF
>TRBD1|TRBJ1-6|TRBV6-5|few|15
TGTGCCAGCAGTCCAGGGGGCGCGGGGTATTCACCCCTCCACTTT
CASSPGGAGYSPLHF
>TRBD1|TRBJ2-6|TRBV6-2/TRBV6-3|many|18
TGTGCCAGCTCACCACAGGGGGCGCGATCATCCGGGGCCAACGTCCTGACTTTC
CASSPQGARSSGANVLTF
>TRBD2|TRBJ2-4|TRBV15|.|15
TGTGCCACCAGCAGACCCACTAGCGGGACTGACATTCAGTACTTC
CATSRPTSGTDIQYF
>.|TRBJ1-2|TRBV25-1|few|13
TGTGCCAGCAGTGAACCCGCTAACTATGGCTACACCTTC
CASSEPANYGYTF
>TRBD1|TRBJ2-1|TRBV10-3|.|15
TGTGCCATCAGTGCCGACAGGGGGTTGTACAATGAGCAGTTCTTC
CAISADRGLYNEQFF
>.|TRBJ1-2|TRBV2|many|13
TGTGCCAGCAGTGGGAGGGGCACCTATGGCTACACCTTC
CASSGRGTYGYTF
>TRBD1|TRBJ1-1|TRBV10-3|.|14
TGTGCCATCAGTGCCGCGACAGGGAATACTGAAGCTTTCTTT
CAISAATGNTEAFF
>TRBD1|TRBJ2-7|TRBV18|many|14
TGTGCCAGCTCACGGGACAGGAGCTCCTACGAGCAGTACTTC
CASSRDRSSYEQYF